This T cell receptor beta chain was obtained from a study of blood T cell repertoires in COVID-19. The germline V and J ends were trimmed by 5 bases and 8 bases, with 22 bases remaining between them. The germline V gene encodes CDR1 LNHDA and CDR2 SQIVND (reference sequence). This CDR3 has 15 amino acids. Assay used: immunoSEQ multiplex PCR; TCRdb lists only in-frame clones, some missing. The sample yields roughly 160,000 clones, approximately 90% seen once. What was sequenced was peripheral blood. The clonotype originates from a man between 45 and 60 years old who had recovered from COVID-19. The chain employs TRBV19 and TRBJ2-7; the D gene is possibly TRBD2 (5 bases). The CDR3 reads CASSEWERPFTKQYF. The CDR3 DNA reads TGTGCCAGTAGTGAGTGGGAGCGACCTTTTACGAAGCAGTACTTC. The full variable domain, in which reference TRBV19 and TRBJ2-7 provide the parts outside the CDR3, is DGGITQSPKYLFRKEGQNVTLSCEQNLNHDAMYWYRQDPGQGLRLIYYSQIVNDFQKGDIAEGYSVSREKKESFPLTVTSAQKNPTAFYLCASSEWERPFTKQYFGPGTRLTVT.